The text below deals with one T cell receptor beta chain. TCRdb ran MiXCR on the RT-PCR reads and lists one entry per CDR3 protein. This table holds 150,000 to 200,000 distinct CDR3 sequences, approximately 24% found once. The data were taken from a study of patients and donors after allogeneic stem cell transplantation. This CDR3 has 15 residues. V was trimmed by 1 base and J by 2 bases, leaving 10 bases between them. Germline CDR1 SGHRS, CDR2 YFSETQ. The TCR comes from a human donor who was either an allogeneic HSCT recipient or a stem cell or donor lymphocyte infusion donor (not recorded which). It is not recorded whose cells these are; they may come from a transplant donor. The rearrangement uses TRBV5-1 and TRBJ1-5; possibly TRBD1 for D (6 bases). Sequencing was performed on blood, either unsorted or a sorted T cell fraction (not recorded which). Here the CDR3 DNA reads TGCGCCAGCAGCTTGTACGGGGGCGGCAATCAGCCCCAGCATTTT. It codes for CASSLYGGGNQPQHF.